What follows is one TCR beta chain and its context. Measured with immunoSEQ multiplex PCR; TCRdb has only the in-frame clones, and not every one. The sample records approximately 530,000 clones, approximately 88% being singletons. The data belong to a study of blood T cell repertoires in COVID-19. The CDR3 sequence is 13 residues long. Germline V CDR1 and CDR2: SGDLS, YYNGEE. Trimming left V 4 bases short and J 13 bases short, with 20 bases between. The J gene is TRBJ1-2, the V gene TRBV9, with D perhaps TRBD1 (5 bases). The sequenced material came from peripheral blood. This receptor was identified in a woman in her forties or fifties with COVID-19, enrolled during active disease. CDR3: CASSPDMQGPSTF. The CDR3, as DNA: TGTGCCAGCAGCCCAGACATGCAGGGCCCGAGCACCTTC.